The rows below give T cell receptor beta chains drawn from one sample of a study of T and B cells in COVID-19 patients. One entry per CDR3 protein, called by TCRdb with MiXCR from the multiplex PCR reads. The sample has 15,000 to 20,000 distinct CDR3 sequences, 28% seen once. Material: blood. The receptors were gathered from a human donor who had recovered from COVID-19. CDR3s include the opening cysteine and the closing phenylalanine or tryptophan. D genes are given only for firm matches.

V gene: TRBV18
D gene: TRBD1
CDR3 protein: CASSPTRTGAGEQYF

V gene: TRBV21-1
D gene: -
CDR3 protein: CASSKDLGQKETQYF

V gene: TRBV19
D gene: -
CDR3 protein: CASSSGRTDTQYF

V gene: TRBV5-4
D gene: -
CDR3 protein: CASSLTGTDTQYF

V gene: TRBV20-1
D gene: TRBD1
CDR3 protein: CSARPSTGDSYEQYF

V gene: TRBV18
D gene: -
CDR3 protein: CASSPPGGPQHF

V gene: TRBV18
D gene: -
CDR3 protein: CASSPRGQFNQPQHF

V gene: TRBV6-1
D gene: -
CDR3 protein: CASSMGSYEQYF

V gene: TRBV7-2
D gene: TRBD2
CDR3 protein: CASGSYGGAYEQYF

V gene: TRBV7-6
D gene: -
CDR3 protein: CASSLVPDTANQPQHF

V gene: TRBV6-5
D gene: -
CDR3 protein: CASSAQGADTQYF

V gene: TRBV11-2
D gene: -
CDR3 protein: CASSYNLGGGRHNEQFF

V gene: TRBV18
D gene: -
CDR3 protein: CASQTYMNTEAFF

V gene: TRBV12-3/TRBV12-4
D gene: -
CDR3 protein: CATGTRRETQYF

V gene: TRBV27
D gene: TRBD2
CDR3 protein: CASSLMGGVQETQYF

V gene: TRBV6-2/TRBV6-3
D gene: -
CDR3 protein: CASSYSRDTTEAFF

V gene: TRBV7-2
D gene: -
CDR3 protein: CASSFGGRGTGELFF

V gene: TRBV7-6
D gene: TRBD2
CDR3 protein: CASSLATSGGSDTQYF

V gene: TRBV12-3/TRBV12-4
D gene: -
CDR3 protein: CASSASEGQGYTF

V gene: TRBV6-6
D gene: TRBD2
CDR3 protein: CASRRGLAGVGEQFF

V gene: TRBV20-1
D gene: TRBD1
CDR3 protein: CSAMRTGVTGELFF

V gene: TRBV19
D gene: -
CDR3 protein: CASSLIEDSYNEQFF

V gene: TRBV6-2/TRBV6-3
D gene: -
CDR3 protein: CASSYSLAAQETQYF

V gene: TRBV7-3
D gene: -
CDR3 protein: CASSRGLDTQYF

V gene: TRBV19
D gene: -
CDR3 protein: CASSILGGTGELFF

V gene: TRBV5-4
D gene: TRBD2
CDR3 protein: CASSLRGEETQYF

V gene: TRBV10-3
D gene: -
CDR3 protein: CAISEEAGLGGELFF

V gene: TRBV27
D gene: -
CDR3 protein: CASSLAGSYEQYF

V gene: TRBV14
D gene: TRBD2
CDR3 protein: CASSRPGAGSLYEQYF

V gene: TRBV5-6
D gene: -
CDR3 protein: CASSRTRLNTEAFF

V gene: TRBV19
D gene: TRBD1
CDR3 protein: CASSRPTGDAHF

V gene: TRBV6-5
D gene: TRBD2
CDR3 protein: CASSVGGDTQYF

V gene: TRBV27
D gene: TRBD2
CDR3 protein: CASSIAGGPTDTQYF

V gene: TRBV15
D gene: TRBD1
CDR3 protein: CATSRDVQGAETQYF

V gene: TRBV4-3
D gene: TRBD2
CDR3 protein: CASSQAYSGDRYEQYF

V gene: TRBV5-6
D gene: -
CDR3 protein: CASSTRGGYYGYTF

V gene: TRBV7-2
D gene: TRBD2
CDR3 protein: CASSNEEGLAGGSTDTQYF

V gene: TRBV6-6
D gene: -
CDR3 protein: CASRGGPTGELFF

V gene: TRBV6-5
D gene: -
CDR3 protein: CASSYSGGELQETQYF

V gene: TRBV11-1
D gene: TRBD1
CDR3 protein: CASSLGDRGKVYNEQFF

V gene: TRBV27
D gene: TRBD1
CDR3 protein: CASSPWDRLDYGYTF

V gene: TRBV4-3
D gene: TRBD2
CDR3 protein: CASSPRGTSTSYEQYF

V gene: TRBV5-1
D gene: -
CDR3 protein: CASSLAGNYGYTF

V gene: TRBV29-1
D gene: -
CDR3 protein: CSVEESYGYTF

V gene: TRBV14
D gene: -
CDR3 protein: CASSRRDTDNLEQYF

V gene: TRBV7-6
D gene: -
CDR3 protein: CASSLDLYEQYF

V gene: TRBV29-1
D gene: -
CDR3 protein: CSVGTGGYTF

V gene: TRBV28
D gene: -
CDR3 protein: CASDGRTGDEQYF

V gene: TRBV29-1
D gene: TRBD1
CDR3 protein: CSVGGTGGSGANVLTF

V gene: TRBV4-3
D gene: -
CDR3 protein: CASSQAEEAFF